The 2 T cell receptor beta chains given below trace back to one sample, sequenced in a study of cytomegalovirus exposure and HLA in healthy donors. A multiplex PCR was run with 60 Vbeta primers and 13 Jbeta primers. Repertoires were generated with immunoSEQ multiplex PCR, while TCRdb's copy carries only in-frame clones and drops some. The repertoire holds roughly 150,000 clones, with 80% as singletons. The sequenced material came from PBMCs. The receptors come from a young man in good health and CMV-seronegative.

The genes are TRBV29-1 and TRBJ1-1; weak D call: TRBD1 (5 bases). V was shortened by 5 bases and J by 5 bases, with 18 bases between the two germline ends. The CDR3 contains 14 residues. Germline V gives CDR1 SQVTM, CDR2 ANQGSEA. Here the CDR3 reads CSVPTSGGGTEAFF. CDR3 nucleotides: TGCAGCGTTCCTACTTCTGGGGGAGGGACTGAAGCTTTCTTT. Full variable domain (remainder filled in from reference TRBV29-1 and TRBJ1-1): SAVISQKPSRDICQRGTSLTIQCQVDSQVTMMFWYRQQPGQSLTLIATANQGSEATYESGFVIDKFPISRPNLTFSTLTVSNMSPEDSSIYLCSVPTSGGGTEAFFGQGTRLTVV.

The V and J genes are TRBV13 and TRBJ2-7, with D perhaps matching TRBD2 (6 bases). Germline CDR1 is PRHDT and CDR2 is FYEKMQ (reference sequence). The CDR3 has 16 residues. Trimming removed 3 bases from V and 4 bases from J, with 19 bases in between. The CDR3 loop is CASSFYRELRPYEQYF. For the CDR3, the DNA is TGTGCCAGCAGCTTTTATCGGGAGCTACGTCCGTACGAGCAGTACTTC.